Listed here are 13 T cell receptor beta chains from one sample, sequenced in a study of tumor-infiltrating lymphocytes in primary liver carcinoma. Researchers drew blood RNA from unsorted whole blood and extracted germline DNA as well. A constant-region primer primed TCR beta cDNA synthesis from about 0.45 ug of total RNA. Generation of the TCR beta libraries relied on three nested multiplex PCR rounds using slightly modified ARM-PCR. Primers for the first two PCR rounds were TRBV1-TRBV30 forward primers and a C-beta reverse primer (about 10 cycles per round). MiXCR, run by TCRdb on the multiplex PCR reads, gives a single entry per CDR3 protein. The table has approximately 310,000 distinct CDR3 sequences, approximately 65% seen once. Specimen: peripheral blood. The receptors were gathered from a man in his forties with primary liver carcinoma and hepatitis B virus infection.

Sample share makes this clonotype medium-sized. The V and J genes are TRBV29-1 and TRBJ2-7; no clear D gene. Germline assignment: CDR1 SQVTM and CDR2 ANQGSEA. Trimming shortened V by 7 bases and J by 5 bases, and 15 bases separated the two germline ends. The CDR3 covers 12 residues. The CDR3 DNA reads TGCAGCGCGGGTTGGGGTAATCACGAGCAGTACTTC. Translating gives CSAGWGNHEQYF.

The sample holds a few counts of this clonotype. The chain joins TRBV7-9 to TRBJ2-1; D perhaps matches TRBD2 (5 bases). CDR3 length equals 15 residues. Germline V gene data show CDR1 as SEHNR and CDR2 as FQNEAQ (reference sequence). Trimming took 1 base from V and 8 from J, leaving 15 bases between them. CDR3 sequence (DNA): TGTGCCAGCAGCTTAGTTGACGGGCTAGCCGATGAGCAGTTCTTC. Residues: CASSLVDGLADEQFF.

Worth noting for this clonotype: One end of the junction does not line up with germline, which may come from a read error. The chain is built from TRBV11-3 and TRBJ2-1, with D uncertain. From germline, CDR1 is SGHNT and CDR2 YENEEA. The CDR3 has 14 amino acids. The CDR3: CASNLRGGNGEQFF. The DNA for the CDR3 is TGTGCCAGCAACTTGAGAGGTGGGAATGGTGAGCAGTTCTTT. The full variable domain, its missing parts supplied by reference TRBV11-3 and TRBJ2-1, is EAGVVQSPRYKIIEKKQPVAFWCNPISGHNTLYWYLQNLGQGPELLIRYENEEAVDDSQLPKDRFSAERLKGVDSTLKIQPAELGDSAVYLCASNLRGGNGEQFFGPGTRLTVL.

In regard to this clonotype: Without the conserved terminal phenylalanine or tryptophan, this CDR3 likely stems from a read error. CDR3: CASSSSSGYADTQYS. DNA for the CDR3: TGTGCCAGCAGTTCCTCTAGCGGATACGCAGATACGCAGTATTCT. The V and J genes are TRBV12-3 or TRBV12-4 and TRBJ2-3, with 7 positions matching TRBD2. V lost 4 bases to trimming and J lost 4 bases; unmatched junction nucleotides: 8. This CDR3 is 15 amino acids long.

About this clonotype: The junction shows a germline mismatch at one end, possibly a read error. This chain connects TRBV12-3 or TRBV12-4 to TRBJ1-4; D not resolved. This CDR3 region has 15 residues. The CDR3 spells CASGLSHRRNEKLFF. CDR3 sequence (DNA): TGTGCCAGCGGTTTATCGCATCGGAGGAATGAAAAACTGTTCTTT.

This chain uses TRBV28 with TRBJ2-6; unclear D gene. The V and J ends lost 10 bases and 0 bases respectively, with 10 bases between them. This CDR3 has 14 residues. In germline, CDR1 is MDHEN, CDR2 SYDVKM. The CDR3 DNA reads as TGTGCCACCAACTCCCTCTCTGGGGCCAACGTCCTGACTTTC. Protein: CATNSLSGANVLTF.

Regarding this clonotype: This is likely a read error, given that the CDR3 carries no conserved phenylalanine or tryptophan at its end. Because the CDR3's place on the DNA is in doubt, the DNA is left out and the CDR3 is given as listed by TCRdb. The chain is built from TRBV11-1 and TRBJ1-1. Germline V gene data show CDR1 as SGHAT and CDR2 as FQDESV (reference sequence). The CDR3 is 13 residues long, counting both termini. CDR3 region: CASSFELVRETFL.

This clonotype turned up a few times. This may be a read error, as it is one base from a much larger clone. V gene TRBV29-1 combines with J gene TRBJ1-1; 7 bases fit TRBD1. V lost 7 bases and J lost 4; bases outside the gene matches: 12. CDR3 length equals 14 residues. Germline V gene sequence: CDR1 SQVTM, CDR2 ANQGSEA. The CDR3 DNA reads as TGCAGCGCCATGGACAGGTTGGGGGGCACTGAAGCTTTCTTT. Translating it yields CSAMDRLGGTEAFF.

A remark on this clonotype: The CDR3 carries no conserved terminal phenylalanine or tryptophan, so it likely arises from a read error. This sequence joins TRBV11-2 and TRBJ2-1; D may match TRBD1 or TRBD2 (5 bases each). CDR3 length: 12 amino acids. Looked up from germline, CDR1 is SGHAT and CDR2 is FQNNGV. The CDR3 here is CVSSLVGTWQFL. Here the CDR3 DNA reads TGTGTCAGCAGCTTAGTCGGGACCTGGCAGTTCCTC.

The chain joins TRBV28 to TRBJ2-7; no reliable D call. The germline gives CDR1 MDHEN, CDR2 SYDVKM. V was shortened by 5 bases and J by 9 bases, with 11 bases between the two germline ends. This CDR3 spans 11 amino acids. CDR3 nucleotides: TGTGCCAGCAGTGGACGACATCGGCAGTACTTC. This sequence encodes CASSGRHRQYF.

Note on this clonotype: A much larger clone sits a single nucleotide away, making a read error possible. The genes are TRBV29-1 and TRBJ1-1, with D maybe TRBD1 (6 bases). CDR1 and CDR2 (germline): SQVTM, ANQGSEA. The CDR3 covers 12 residues. The CDR3 loop is CSVVRGNTGAFF. The DNA of the CDR3 is TGCAGCGTCGTAAGGGGGAACACTGGAGCTTTCTTT.

This clonotype was seen a single time. The chain combines TRBV7-8 with TRBJ1-6; D might be TRBD1 (5 bases). V dropped 1 base and J dropped 5 bases, with 12 bases sitting between them. This CDR3 is built from 16 residues. Germline lookup yields CDR1 SGHVS and CDR2 FQNEAQ. The DNA of the CDR3 is TGTGCCAGCAGCTTAGGCTTGGGACGCAATAATTCACCCCTCCACTTT. It encodes CASSLGLGRNNSPLHF.

V gene TRBV30 combines with J gene TRBJ1-3; D is uncertain. CDR3 length equals 14 residues. CDR1 GTSNPN and CDR2 SVGIG come from the germline V gene (reference sequence). Trimming removed 2 bases at V and 4 bases at J, with 12 bases between. CDR3 sequence: CAWSIKGSGNTIYF. In DNA form, the CDR3 reads TGTGCCTGGAGTATCAAGGGATCCGGAAACACCATATATTTT. The variable domain in full, with the rest retrieved from reference TRBV30 and TRBJ1-3, is SQTIHQWPATLVQPVGSPLSLECTVEGTSNPNLYWYRQAAGRGLQLLFYSVGIGQISSEVPQNLSASRPQDRQFILSSKKLLLSDSGFYLCAWSIKGSGNTIYFGEGSWLTVV.